This TCR beta chain was profiled in a study of blood T cell repertoires in COVID-19. Study-wide background: Acute and convalescent COVID-19 specimens originated in the United States, Italy and Spain.

Per the authors' pipeline: Cell counts per sample came from amplifying reference gene primers. Sequenced by immunoSEQ multiplex PCR; TCRdb stores in-frame clones only, minus some. V and J calls and clone size are as listed in that table; D and trimming were resolved from the DNA. The sample consists of approximately 240,000 clones, about four fifths of them appearing once. Participants, 18 to 89 years old, spanned about 26 US areas. V lost 1 base and J 2 bases, leaving 9 bases between the germline ends. Per the germline V gene, CDR1 is SGHRS and CDR2 is YFSETQ. The CDR3 extends over 15 amino acids. The rearrangement links TRBV5-1 to TRBJ2-2; D is perhaps TRBD2 (6 bases). Sequencing was performed on PBMCs or T cells enriched from blood (not recorded which). This sequence originates from a woman aged 35 to 49 with acute COVID-19. CDR3 DNA: TGCGCCAGCAGCTTGTCCGGGACTAACACCGGGGAGCTGTTTTTT. It encodes CASSLSGTNTGELFF.